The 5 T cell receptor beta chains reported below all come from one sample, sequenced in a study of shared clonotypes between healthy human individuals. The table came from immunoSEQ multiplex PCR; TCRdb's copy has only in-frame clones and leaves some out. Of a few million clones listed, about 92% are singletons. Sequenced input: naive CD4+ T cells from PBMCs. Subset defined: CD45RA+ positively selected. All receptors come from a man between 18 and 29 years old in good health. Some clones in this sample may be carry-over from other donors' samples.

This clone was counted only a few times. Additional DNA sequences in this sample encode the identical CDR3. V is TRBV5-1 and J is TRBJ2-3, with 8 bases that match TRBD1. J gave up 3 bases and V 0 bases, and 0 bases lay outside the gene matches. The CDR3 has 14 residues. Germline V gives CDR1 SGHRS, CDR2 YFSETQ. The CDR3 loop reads CASSLDRGTDTQYF. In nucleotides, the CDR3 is TGCGCCAGCAGCTTGGACAGGGGGACAGATACGCAGTATTTT.

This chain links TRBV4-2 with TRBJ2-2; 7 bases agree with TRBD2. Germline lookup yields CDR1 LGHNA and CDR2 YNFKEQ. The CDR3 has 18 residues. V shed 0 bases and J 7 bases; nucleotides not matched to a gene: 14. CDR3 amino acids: CASSQDVSWGGENGELFF. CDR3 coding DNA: TGTGCCAGCAGCCAAGATGTCTCGTGGGGAGGGGAGAACGGGGAGCTGTTTTTT.

This CDR3 reads CASSFIAGGKSTDTQYF. The CDR3 nucleotides are TGCGCCAGCAGCTTTATAGCGGGAGGGAAAAGCACAGATACGCAGTATTTT. This chain joins TRBV5-1 and TRBJ2-3; 11 bases are shared with TRBD2. The trim removed 2 bases at V and 0 bases at J, leaving 5 bases unmatched. The length of the CDR3 is 17 residues. Per the germline V gene, CDR1 is SGHRS and CDR2 is YFSETQ.

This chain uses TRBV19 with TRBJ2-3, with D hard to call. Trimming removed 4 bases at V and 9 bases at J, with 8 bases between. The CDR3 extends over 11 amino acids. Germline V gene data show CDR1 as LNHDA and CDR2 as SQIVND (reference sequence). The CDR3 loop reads CASSNYSTQYF. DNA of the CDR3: TGTGCCAGTAGTAACTACTCCACGCAGTATTTT. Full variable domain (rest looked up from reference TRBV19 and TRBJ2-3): DGGITQSPKYLFRKEGQNVTLSCEQNLNHDAMYWYRQDPGQGLRLIYYSQIVNDFQKGDIAEGYSVSREKKESFPLTVTSAQKNPTAFYLCASSNYSTQYFGPGTRLTVL.

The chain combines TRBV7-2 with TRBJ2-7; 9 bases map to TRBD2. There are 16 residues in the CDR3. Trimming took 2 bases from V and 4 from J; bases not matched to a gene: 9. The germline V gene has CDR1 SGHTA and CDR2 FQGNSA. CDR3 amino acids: CASSLSSGATLYEQYF. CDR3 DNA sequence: TGTGCCAGCAGCTTATCTAGCGGGGCCACTCTTTACGAGCAGTACTTC. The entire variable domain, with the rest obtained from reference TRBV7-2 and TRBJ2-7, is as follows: GAGVSQSPSNKVTEKGKDVELRCDPISGHTALYWYRQSLGQGLEFLIYFQGNSAPDKSGLPSDRFSAERTGGSVSTLTIQRTQQEDSAVYLCASSLSSGATLYEQYFGPGTRLTVT.